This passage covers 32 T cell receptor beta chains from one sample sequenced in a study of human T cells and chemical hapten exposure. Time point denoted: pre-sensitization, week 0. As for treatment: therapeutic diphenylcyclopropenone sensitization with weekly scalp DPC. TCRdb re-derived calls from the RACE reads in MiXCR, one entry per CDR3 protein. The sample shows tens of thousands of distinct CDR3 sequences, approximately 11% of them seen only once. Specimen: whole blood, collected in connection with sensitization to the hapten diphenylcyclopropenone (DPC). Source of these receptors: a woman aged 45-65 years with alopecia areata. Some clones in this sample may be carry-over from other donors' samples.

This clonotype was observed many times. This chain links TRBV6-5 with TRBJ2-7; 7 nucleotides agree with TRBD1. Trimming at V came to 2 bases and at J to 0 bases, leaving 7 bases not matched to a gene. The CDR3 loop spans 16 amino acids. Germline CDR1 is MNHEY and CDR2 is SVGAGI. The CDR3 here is CASSYAGTDSSYEQYF. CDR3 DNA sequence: TGTGCCAGCAGTTACGCAGGGACAGATAGCTCCTACGAGCAGTACTTC.

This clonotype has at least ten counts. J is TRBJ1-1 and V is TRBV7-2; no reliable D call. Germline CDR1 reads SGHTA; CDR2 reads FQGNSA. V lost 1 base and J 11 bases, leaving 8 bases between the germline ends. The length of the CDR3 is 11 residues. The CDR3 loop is CASSLETGAFF. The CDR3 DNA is TGTGCCAGCAGCTTAGAAACTGGCGCTTTCTTT.

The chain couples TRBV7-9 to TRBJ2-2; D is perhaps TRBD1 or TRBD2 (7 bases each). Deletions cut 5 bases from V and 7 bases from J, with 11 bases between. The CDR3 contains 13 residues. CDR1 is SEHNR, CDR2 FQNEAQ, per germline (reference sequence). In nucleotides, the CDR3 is TGTGCCAGCAGCCGGGGGGACAGCGGGGAGCTGTTTTTT. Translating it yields CASSRGDSGELFF.

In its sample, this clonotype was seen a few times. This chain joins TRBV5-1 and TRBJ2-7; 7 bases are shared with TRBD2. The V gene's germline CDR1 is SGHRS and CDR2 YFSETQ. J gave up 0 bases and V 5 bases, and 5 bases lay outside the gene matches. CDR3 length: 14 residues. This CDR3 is CASSHGGSSYEQYF. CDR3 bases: TGCGCCAGCAGTCACGGGGGGAGCTCCTACGAGCAGTACTTC.

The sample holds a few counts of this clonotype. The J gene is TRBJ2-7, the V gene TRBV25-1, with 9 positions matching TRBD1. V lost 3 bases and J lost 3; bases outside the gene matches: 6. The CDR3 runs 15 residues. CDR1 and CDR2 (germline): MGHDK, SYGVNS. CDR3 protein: CASSDNDRGDYEQYF. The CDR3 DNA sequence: TGTGCCAGCAGTGACAACGACAGGGGGGACTACGAGCAGTACTTC.

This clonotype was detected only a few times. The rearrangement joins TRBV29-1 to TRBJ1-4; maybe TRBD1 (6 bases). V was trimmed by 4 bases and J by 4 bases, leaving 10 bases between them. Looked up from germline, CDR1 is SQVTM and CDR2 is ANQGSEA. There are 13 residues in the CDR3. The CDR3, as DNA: TGCAGCGTTGCAGGGACAATTAATGAAAAACTGTTTTTT. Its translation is CSVAGTINEKLFF.

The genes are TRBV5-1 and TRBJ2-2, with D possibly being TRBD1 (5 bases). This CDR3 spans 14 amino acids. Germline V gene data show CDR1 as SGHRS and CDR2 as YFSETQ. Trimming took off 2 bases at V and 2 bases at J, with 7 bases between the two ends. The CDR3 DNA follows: TGCGCCAGCAGCTTCCAGGGTAACACCGGGGAGCTGTTTTTT. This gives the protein CASSFQGNTGELFF.

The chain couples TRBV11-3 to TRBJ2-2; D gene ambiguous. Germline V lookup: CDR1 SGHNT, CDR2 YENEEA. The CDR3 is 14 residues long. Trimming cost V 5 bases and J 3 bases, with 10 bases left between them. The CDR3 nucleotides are TGTGCCAGCAGCCGGAAAGTGGACACCGGGGAGCTGTTTTTT. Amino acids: CASSRKVDTGELFF.

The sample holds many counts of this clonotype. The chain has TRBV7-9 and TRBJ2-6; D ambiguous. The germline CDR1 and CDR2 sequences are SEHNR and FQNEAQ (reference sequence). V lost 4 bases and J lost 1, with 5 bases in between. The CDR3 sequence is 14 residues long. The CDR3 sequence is CASSSNSGANVLTF. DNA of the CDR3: TGTGCCAGCAGCTCGAATTCTGGGGCCAACGTCCTGACTTTC. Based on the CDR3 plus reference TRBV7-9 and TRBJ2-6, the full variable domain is DTGVSQNPRHKITKRGQNVTFRCDPISEHNRLYWYRQTLGQGPEFLTYFQNEAQLEKSRLLSDRFSAERPKGSFSTLEIQRTEQGDSAMYLCASSSNSGANVLTFGAGSRLTVL.

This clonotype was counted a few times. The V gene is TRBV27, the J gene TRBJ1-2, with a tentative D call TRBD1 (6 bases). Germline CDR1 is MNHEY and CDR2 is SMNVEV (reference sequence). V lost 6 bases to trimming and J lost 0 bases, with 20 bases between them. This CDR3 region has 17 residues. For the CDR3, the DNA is TGTGCCAGCAGCCCCGTAGGGGGGTTTGGGGCTAACTATGGCTACACCTTC. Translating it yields CASSPVGGFGANYGYTF.

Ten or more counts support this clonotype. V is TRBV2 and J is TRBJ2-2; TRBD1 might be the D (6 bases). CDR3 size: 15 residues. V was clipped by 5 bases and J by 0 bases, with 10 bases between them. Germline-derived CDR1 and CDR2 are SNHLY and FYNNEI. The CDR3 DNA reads TGTGCCAGCAGTTGGGACAACGCGAACACCGGGGAGCTGTTTTTT. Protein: CASSWDNANTGELFF.

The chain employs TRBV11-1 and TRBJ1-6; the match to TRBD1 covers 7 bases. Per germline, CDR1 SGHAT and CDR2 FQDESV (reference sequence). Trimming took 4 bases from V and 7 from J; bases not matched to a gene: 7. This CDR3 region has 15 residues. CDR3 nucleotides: TGTGCCAGCAGCTCACGACAGGGTCGGAATTCACCCCTCCACTTT. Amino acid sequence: CASSSRQGRNSPLHF.

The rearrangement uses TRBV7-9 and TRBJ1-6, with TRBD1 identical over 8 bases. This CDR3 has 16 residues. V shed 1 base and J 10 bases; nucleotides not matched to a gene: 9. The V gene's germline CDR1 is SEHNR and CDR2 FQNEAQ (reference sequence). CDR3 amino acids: CASSLGRRQGQSPLHF. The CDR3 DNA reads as TGTGCCAGCAGCTTAGGCAGGCGACAGGGGCAATCACCCCTCCACTTT.

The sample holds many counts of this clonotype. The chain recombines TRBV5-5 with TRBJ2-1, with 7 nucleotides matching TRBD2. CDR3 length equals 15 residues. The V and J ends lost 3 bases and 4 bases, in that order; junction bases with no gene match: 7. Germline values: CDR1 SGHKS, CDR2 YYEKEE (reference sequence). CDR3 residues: CASSSELAHYNEQFF. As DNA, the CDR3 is TGTGCCAGCAGCTCGGAACTAGCGCATTACAATGAGCAGTTCTTC.

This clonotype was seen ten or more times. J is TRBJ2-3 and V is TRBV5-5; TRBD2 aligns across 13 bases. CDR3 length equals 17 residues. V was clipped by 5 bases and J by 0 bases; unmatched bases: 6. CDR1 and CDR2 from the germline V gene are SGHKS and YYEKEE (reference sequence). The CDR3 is CASSPRLAGGSTDTQYF. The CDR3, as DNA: TGTGCCAGCAGTCCACGACTAGCGGGGGGCAGCACAGATACGCAGTATTTT.

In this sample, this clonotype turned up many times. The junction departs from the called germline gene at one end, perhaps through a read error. CDR3 coding DNA: TGTGCCAGCAGTTTAGGTATGGGTCAGCCCCAGCATTTT. It yields the protein CASSLGMGQPQHF. The J gene is TRBJ1-5, the V gene TRBV7-6; no clear D gene. This CDR3 contains 13 residues. The germline gives CDR1 SGHVS, CDR2 FNYEAQ.

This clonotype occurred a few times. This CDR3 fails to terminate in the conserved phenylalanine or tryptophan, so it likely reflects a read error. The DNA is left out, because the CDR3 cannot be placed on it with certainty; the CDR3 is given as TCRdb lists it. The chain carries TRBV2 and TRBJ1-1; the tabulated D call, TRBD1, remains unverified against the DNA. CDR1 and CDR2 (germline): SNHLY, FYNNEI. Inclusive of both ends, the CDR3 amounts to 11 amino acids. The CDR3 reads CASSEWGPTFR.

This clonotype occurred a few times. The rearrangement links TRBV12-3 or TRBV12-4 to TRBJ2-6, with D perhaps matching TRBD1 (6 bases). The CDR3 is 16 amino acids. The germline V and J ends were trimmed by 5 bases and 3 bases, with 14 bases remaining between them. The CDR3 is CASSNPHRDGANVLTF. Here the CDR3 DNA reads TGTGCCAGCAGTAACCCGCACAGGGATGGGGCCAACGTCCTGACTTTC.

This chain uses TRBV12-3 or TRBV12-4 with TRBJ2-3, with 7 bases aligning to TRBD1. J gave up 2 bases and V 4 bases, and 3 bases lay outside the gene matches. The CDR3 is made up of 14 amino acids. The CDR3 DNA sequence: TGTGCCAGCAGTTCACAGGGGCTCACAGATACGCAGTATTTT. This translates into CASSSQGLTDTQYF.

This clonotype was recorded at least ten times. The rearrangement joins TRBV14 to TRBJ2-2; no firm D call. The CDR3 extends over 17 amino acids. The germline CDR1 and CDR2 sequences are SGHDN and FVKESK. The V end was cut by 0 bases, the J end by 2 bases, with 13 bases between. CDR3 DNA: TGTGCCAGCAGCCAAGAATTGAATTGGGCAAACACCGGGGAGCTGTTTTTT. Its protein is CASSQELNWANTGELFF.

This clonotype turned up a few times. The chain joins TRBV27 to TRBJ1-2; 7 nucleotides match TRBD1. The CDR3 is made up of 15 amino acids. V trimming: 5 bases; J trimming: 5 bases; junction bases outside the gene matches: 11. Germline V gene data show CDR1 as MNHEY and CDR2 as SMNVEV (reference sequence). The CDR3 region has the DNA TGTGCCAGCAGTCCGCCGGGACAGAGTTATTATGGCTACACCTTC. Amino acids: CASSPPGQSYYGYTF.

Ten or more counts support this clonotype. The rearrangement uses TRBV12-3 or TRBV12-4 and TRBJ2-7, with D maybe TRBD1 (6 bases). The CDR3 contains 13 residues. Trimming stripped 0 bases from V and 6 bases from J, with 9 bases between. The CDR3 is CASSLARQAEQYF. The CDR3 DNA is TGTGCCAGCAGTTTAGCTCGACAGGCCGAGCAGTACTTC.

The CDR3 sequence: CASSFHLARLSYEQYF. CDR3 in DNA: TGTGCCAGCAGTTTCCACCTAGCGCGCCTCTCCTACGAGCAGTACTTC. J is TRBJ2-7 and V is TRBV28; possibly TRBD2 for D (6 bases). V was cut by 3 bases and J by 0 bases, with 15 bases left in between. CDR1 MDHEN and CDR2 SYDVKM come from the germline V gene. The CDR3 runs 16 residues.

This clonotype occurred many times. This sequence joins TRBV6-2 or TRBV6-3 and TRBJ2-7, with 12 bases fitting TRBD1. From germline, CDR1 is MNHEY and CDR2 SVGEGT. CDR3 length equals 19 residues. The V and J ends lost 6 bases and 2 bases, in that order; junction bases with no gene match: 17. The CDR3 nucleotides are TGTGCCAGCAGATCTTCCGGGGACAGGGGGCCCTCACTTCCCTACGAGCAGTACTTC. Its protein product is CASRSSGDRGPSLPYEQYF.

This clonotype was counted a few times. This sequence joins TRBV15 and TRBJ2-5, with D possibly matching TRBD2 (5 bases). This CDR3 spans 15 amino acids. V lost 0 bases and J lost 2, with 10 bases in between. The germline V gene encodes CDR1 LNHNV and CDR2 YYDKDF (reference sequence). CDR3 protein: CATSRDRGPQETQYF. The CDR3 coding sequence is TGTGCCACCAGCAGAGATCGGGGTCCTCAAGAGACCCAGTACTTC.

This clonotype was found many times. CDR3 coding DNA: TGTGCCAGTAGTATCAGCGGGAGGGTGAGCTCCTACAATGAGCAGTTCTTC. The encoded protein is CASSISGRVSSYNEQFF. The chain couples TRBV19 to TRBJ2-1, with 10 bases fitting TRBD2. With V trimmed by 3 bases and J by 0 bases, 5 bases remained unmatched. Per the germline V gene, CDR1 is LNHDA and CDR2 is SQIVND (reference sequence). The CDR3 extends over 17 amino acids.

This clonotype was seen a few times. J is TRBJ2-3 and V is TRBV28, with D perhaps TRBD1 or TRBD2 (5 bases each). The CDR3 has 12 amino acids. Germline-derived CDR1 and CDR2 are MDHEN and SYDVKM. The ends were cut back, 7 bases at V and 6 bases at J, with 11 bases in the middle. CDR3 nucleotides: TGTGCCAGCACTACCGGGGCGGATACGCAGTATTTT. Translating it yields CASTTGADTQYF.

In DNA form, the CDR3 reads TGTGCCACCAGCAAAGGGACTAGCGGTTACAATGAGCAGTTCTTC. Translation gives CATSKGTSGYNEQFF. The V gene is TRBV15, the J gene TRBJ2-1; 11 bases match TRBD2. V lost 4 bases and J lost 4; bases outside the gene matches: 3. Germline CDR1 reads LNHNV; CDR2 reads YYDKDF (reference sequence). The CDR3 extends over 15 amino acids.

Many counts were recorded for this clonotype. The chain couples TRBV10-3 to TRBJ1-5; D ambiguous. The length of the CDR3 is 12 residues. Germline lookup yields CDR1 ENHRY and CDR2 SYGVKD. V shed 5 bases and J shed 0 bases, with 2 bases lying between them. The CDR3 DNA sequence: TGTGCCATCAGTCGTAGCAATCAGCCCCAGCATTTT. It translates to CAISRSNQPQHF.

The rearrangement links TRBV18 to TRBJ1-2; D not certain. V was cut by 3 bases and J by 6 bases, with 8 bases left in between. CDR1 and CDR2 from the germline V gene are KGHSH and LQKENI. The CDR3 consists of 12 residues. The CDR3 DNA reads TGTGCCAGCTCACCCGGGAAGGATGGCTACACCTTC. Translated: CASSPGKDGYTF.

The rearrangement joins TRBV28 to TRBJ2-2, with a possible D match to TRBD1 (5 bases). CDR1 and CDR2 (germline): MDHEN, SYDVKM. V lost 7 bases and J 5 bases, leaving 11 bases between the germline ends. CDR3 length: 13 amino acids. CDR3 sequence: CASISGHTGELFF. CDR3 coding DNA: TGTGCCAGCATTTCAGGGCATACCGGGGAGCTGTTTTTT.

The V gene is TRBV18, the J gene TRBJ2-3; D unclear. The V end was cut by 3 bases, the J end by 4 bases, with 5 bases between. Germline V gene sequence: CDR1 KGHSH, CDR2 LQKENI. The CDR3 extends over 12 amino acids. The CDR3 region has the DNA TGTGCCAGCTCACCGACCCCAGATACGCAGTATTTT. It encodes CASSPTPDTQYF.